A single sample is the source of the 8 T cell receptor beta chains below, sequenced in a study of cytomegalovirus exposure and HLA in healthy donors. Use of 60 Vbeta and 13 Jbeta primers characterized the PCR. Libraries were prepared by immunoSEQ multiplex PCR; TCRdb keeps only in-frame clonotypes and omits some of them. The table lists about 160,000 clones, about 81% of them singletons. Sample: PBMCs. The receptors shown here come from a girl aged 10-17 years in good health and CMV-seropositive.

This clone was detected only once. V is TRBV6-6 and J is TRBJ2-7, with D unclear. The CDR3 is made up of 14 amino acids. The ends were cut back, 0 bases at V and 9 bases at J, with 15 bases in the middle. CDR1 and CDR2 from the germline V gene are MNHNY and SVGAGI (reference sequence). CDR3 in amino acids: CASSYSMLGSGQYF. CDR3 DNA sequence: TGTGCCAGCAGTTACTCGATGCTGGGCTCCGGGCAGTACTTC.

This clone was counted between two and nine times. The rearrangement uses TRBV6-4 and TRBJ2-7, with D possibly TRBD2 on 5 matching bases. The CDR3 is 15 residues long. In germline, CDR1 is MRHNA, CDR2 SNTAGT. V was cut by 6 bases and J by 2 bases, with 17 bases left in between. CDR3 sequence (DNA): TGTGCCAGCAGCCAAGGACTGGGAGAGGCCTACGAGCAGTACTTC. Protein sequence: CASSQGLGEAYEQYF.

This clone was counted between two and nine times. The V and J genes are TRBV28 and TRBJ2-5; TRBD1 matches at 8 bases. Germline V gives CDR1 MDHEN, CDR2 SYDVKM. The junction had 16 bases not matched to a gene; V was cut back by 7 bases and J by 0 bases. The CDR3 extends over 18 amino acids. The CDR3 sequence: CASTPSRLRDRYQETQYF. As DNA, the CDR3 is TGTGCCAGCACCCCCAGCCGCCTCCGGGACAGGTACCAAGAGACCCAGTACTTC.

The chain couples TRBV14 to TRBJ2-1; tentatively, D is TRBD1 (6 bases). V was clipped by 5 bases and J by 2 bases, with 13 bases between them. This CDR3 has 15 residues. Germline loops: CDR1 SGHDN, CDR2 FVKESK. This CDR3 reads CASSSQGITYNEQFF. In DNA form, the CDR3 reads TGTGCCAGCAGCTCCCAGGGGATCACCTACAATGAGCAGTTCTTC.

The J gene is TRBJ1-5, the V gene TRBV2; perhaps TRBD1 as D (6 bases). Germline V gene lookup returns CDR1 SNHLY and CDR2 FYNNEI. Trimming took off 3 bases at V and 5 bases at J, with 11 bases between the two ends. The CDR3 length is 14 residues. The CDR3 spells CASSDRGRDQPQHF. DNA of the CDR3: TGTGCCAGCAGTGACAGGGGAAGGGATCAGCCCCAGCATTTT. Full variable domain (rest looked up from reference TRBV2 and TRBJ1-5): EPEVTQTPSHQVTQMGQEVILRCVPISNHLYFYWYRQILGQKVEFLVSFYNNEISEKSEIFDDQFSVERPDGSNFTLKIRSTKLEDSAMYFCASSDRGRDQPQHFGDGTRLSIL.

This chain connects TRBV27 to TRBJ1-1, with D possibly matching TRBD1 (6 bases). The V end was cut by 8 bases, the J end by 4 bases, with 17 bases between. The germline gives CDR1 MNHEY, CDR2 SMNVEV (reference sequence). The CDR3 is made up of 14 amino acids. CDR3 amino acids: CASLSRGRVTEAFF. The CDR3 DNA reads TGTGCCAGCTTATCAAGGGGGAGGGTCACTGAAGCTTTCTTT.

A remark on this clone: The same CDR3 is also encoded by other DNA sequences in this sample. This rearrangement joins TRBV4-1 to TRBJ2-7, with D tentatively TRBD2 (5 bases). Germline loops: CDR1 MGHRA, CDR2 YSYEKL. This CDR3 has 13 amino acids. Trimming took off 0 bases at V and 4 bases at J, with 7 bases between the two ends. CDR3 sequence reads: CASSQDRGYEQYF. The CDR3 nucleotides read TGCGCCAGCAGCCAAGATCGGGGATACGAGCAGTACTTC.

This sequence joins TRBV19 and TRBJ1-5; tentatively, D is TRBD1 (6 bases). Germline CDR1 reads LNHDA; CDR2 reads SQIVND (reference sequence). This CDR3 comprises 18 residues. Trimming removed 5 bases from V and 11 bases from J, with 31 bases in between. CDR3 DNA sequence: TGTGCCAGTAGTGGACCTCCGGGACACCTGAAGGCAATCTTATCCCAGCATTTT. It specifies CASSGPPGHLKAILSQHF.